Each of the 3 T cell receptor beta chains below was sequenced from the same sample in a study of regulatory and conventional T cells in RAG deficiency. Clones were read by immunoSEQ multiplex PCR, and TCRdb kept only the in-frame ones, dropping some. The data hold about 28,000 clones, with 80% to 95% observed a single time. Blood CD4+ CD25-high CD127-low regulatory T cells supplied the genomic DNA template. The data were also submitted as part of a second study, on regulatory T cells. That study reports: The primer mix had 52 TRBV and 13 TRBJ primers.

Sequences were obtained from Tregs sorted from blood. Receptors were obtained from a human donor in good health.

The chain combines TRBV11-1 with TRBJ2-3; D is possibly TRBD2 (5 bases). Germline-derived CDR1 and CDR2 are SGHAT and FQDESV (reference sequence). Trimming removed 5 bases from V and 5 bases from J, with 14 bases in between. The CDR3 contains 14 residues. CDR3 sequence: CASSPEARGDTQYF. The CDR3, as DNA: TGTGCCAGCAGCCCTGAAGCACGGGGAGATACGCAGTATTTT.

J is TRBJ2-7 and V is TRBV7-2; 7 bases map to TRBD2. The germline V gene has CDR1 SGHTA and CDR2 FQGNSA. After removal of 1 base from V and 3 bases from J, the junction contained 6 bases not matched to a gene. The CDR3 contains 15 residues. CDR3 residues: CASSLVGGGSYEQYF. The CDR3 DNA is TGTGCCAGCAGCTTAGTGGGCGGGGGAAGCTACGAGCAGTACTTC.

This clone has just one count. In DNA form, the CDR3 reads TGTGCCAGCAGCCGATTTTTCGGGGGGGTTAGCACAGATACGCAGTATTTT. It yields the protein CASSRFFGGVSTDTQYF. The chain employs TRBV7-2 and TRBJ2-3, with 8 bases that match TRBD2. Germline values: CDR1 SGHTA, CDR2 FQGNSA. This CDR3 contains 17 residues. The trim removed 5 bases at V and 0 bases at J, leaving 10 bases unmatched.